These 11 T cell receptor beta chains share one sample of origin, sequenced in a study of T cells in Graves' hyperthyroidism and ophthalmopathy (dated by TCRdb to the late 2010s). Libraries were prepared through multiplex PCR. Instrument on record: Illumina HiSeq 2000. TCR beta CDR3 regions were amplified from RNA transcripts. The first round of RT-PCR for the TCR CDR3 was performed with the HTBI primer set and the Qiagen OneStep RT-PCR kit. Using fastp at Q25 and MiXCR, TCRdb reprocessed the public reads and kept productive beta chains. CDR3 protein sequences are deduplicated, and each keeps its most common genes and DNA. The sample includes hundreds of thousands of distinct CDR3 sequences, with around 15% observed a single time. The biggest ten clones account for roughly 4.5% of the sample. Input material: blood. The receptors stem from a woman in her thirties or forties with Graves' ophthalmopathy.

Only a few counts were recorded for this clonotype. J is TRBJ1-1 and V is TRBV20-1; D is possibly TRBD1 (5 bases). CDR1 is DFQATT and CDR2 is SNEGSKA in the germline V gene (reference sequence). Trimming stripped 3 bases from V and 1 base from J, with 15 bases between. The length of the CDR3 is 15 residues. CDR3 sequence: CSASIGAAGNTEAFF. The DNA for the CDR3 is TGCAGTGCTAGTATTGGGGCGGCGGGGAACACTGAAGCTTTCTTT.

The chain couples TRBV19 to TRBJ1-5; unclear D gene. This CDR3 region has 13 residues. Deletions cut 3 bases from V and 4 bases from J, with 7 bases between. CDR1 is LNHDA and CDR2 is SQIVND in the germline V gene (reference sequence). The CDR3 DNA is TGTGCCAGTAGTATGGGTCGGAATCAGCCCCAGCATTTT. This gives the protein CASSMGRNQPQHF.

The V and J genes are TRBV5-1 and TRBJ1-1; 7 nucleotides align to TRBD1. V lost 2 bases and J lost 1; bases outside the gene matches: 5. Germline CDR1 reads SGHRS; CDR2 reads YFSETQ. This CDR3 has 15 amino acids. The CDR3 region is CASSLLTGSNTEAFF. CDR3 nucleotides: TGCGCCAGCAGCTTACTGACAGGGTCGAACACTGAAGCTTTCTTT.

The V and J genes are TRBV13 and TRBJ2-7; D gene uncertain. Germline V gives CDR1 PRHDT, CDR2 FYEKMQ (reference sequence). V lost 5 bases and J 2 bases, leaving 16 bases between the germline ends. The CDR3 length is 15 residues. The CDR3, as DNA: TGTGCCAGCAGCCGTCAAGAGACCTGGGCCTACGAGCAGTACTTC. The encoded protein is CASSRQETWAYEQYF. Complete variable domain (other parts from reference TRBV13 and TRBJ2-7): AAGVIQSPRHLIKEKRETATLKCYPIPRHDTVYWYQQGPGQDPQFLISFYEKMQSDKGSIPDRFSAQQFSDYHSELNMSSLELGDSALYFCASSRQETWAYEQYFGPGTRLTVT.

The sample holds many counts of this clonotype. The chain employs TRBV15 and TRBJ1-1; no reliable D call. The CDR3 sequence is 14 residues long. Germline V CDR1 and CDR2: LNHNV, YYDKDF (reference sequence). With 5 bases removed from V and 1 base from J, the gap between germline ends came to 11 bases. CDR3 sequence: CATSAFPENTEAFF. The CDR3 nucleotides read TGTGCCACCAGCGCCTTCCCAGAGAACACTGAAGCTTTCTTT.

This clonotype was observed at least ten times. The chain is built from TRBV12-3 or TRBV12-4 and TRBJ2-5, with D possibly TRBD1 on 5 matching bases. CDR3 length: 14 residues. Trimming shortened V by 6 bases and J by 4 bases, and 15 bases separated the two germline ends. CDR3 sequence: CASSPGKVGETQYF. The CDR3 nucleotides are TGTGCCAGCAGCCCAGGGAAGGTGGGAGAGACCCAGTACTTC.

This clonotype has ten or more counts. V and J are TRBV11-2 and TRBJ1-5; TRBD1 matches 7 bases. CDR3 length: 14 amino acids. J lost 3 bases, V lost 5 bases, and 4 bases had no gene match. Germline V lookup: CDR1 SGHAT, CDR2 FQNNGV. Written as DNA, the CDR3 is TGTGCCAGCAGCCAGACAGGGACCAATCAGCCCCAGCATTTT. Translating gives CASSQTGTNQPQHF.

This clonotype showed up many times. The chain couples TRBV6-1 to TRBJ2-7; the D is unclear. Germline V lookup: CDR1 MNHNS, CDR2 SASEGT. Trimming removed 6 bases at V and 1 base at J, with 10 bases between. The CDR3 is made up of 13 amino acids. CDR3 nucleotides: TGTGCCAGCAGCCCCTGGGAATCCTACGAGCAGTACTTC. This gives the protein CASSPWESYEQYF.

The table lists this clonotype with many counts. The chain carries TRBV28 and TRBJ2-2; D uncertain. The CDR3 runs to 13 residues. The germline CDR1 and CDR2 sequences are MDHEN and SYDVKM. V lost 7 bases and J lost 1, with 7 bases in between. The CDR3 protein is CASMKENTGELFF. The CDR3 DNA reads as TGTGCCAGCATGAAAGAGAACACCGGGGAGCTGTTTTTT.

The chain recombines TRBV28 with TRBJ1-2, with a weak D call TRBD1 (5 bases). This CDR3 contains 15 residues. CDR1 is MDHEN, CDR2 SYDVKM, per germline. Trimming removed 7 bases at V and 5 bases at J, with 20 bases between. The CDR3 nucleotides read TGTGCCAGCAACAAACCTGGGACGTCGGTTTATGGCTACACCTTC. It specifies CASNKPGTSVYGYTF.

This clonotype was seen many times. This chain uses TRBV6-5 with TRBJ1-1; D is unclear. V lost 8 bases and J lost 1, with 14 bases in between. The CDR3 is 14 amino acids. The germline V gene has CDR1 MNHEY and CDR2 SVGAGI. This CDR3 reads CASGLGSANTEAFF. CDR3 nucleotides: TGTGCCAGCGGTTTGGGCTCCGCGAACACTGAAGCTTTCTTT.